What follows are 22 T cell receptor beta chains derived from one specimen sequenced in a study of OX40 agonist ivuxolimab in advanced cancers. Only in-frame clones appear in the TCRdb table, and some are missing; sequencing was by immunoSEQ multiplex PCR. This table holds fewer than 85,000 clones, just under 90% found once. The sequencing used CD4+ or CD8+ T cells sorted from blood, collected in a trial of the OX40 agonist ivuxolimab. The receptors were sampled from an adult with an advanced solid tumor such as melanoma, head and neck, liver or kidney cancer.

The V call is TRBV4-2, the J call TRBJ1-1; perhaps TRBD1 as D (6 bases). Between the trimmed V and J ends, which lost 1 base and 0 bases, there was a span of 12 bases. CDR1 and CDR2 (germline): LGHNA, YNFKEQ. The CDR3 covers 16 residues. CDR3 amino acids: CASSQVGGRMNTEAFF. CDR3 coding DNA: TGTGCCAGCAGCCAAGTTGGGGGCCGAATGAACACTGAAGCTTTCTTT.

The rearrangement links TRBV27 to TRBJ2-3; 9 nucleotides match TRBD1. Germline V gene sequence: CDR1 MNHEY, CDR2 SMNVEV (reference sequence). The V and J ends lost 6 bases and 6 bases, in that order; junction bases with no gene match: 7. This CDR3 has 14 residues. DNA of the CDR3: TGTGCCAGCAGACCGGGGACAGGGATGGATACGCAGTATTTT. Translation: CASRPGTGMDTQYF.

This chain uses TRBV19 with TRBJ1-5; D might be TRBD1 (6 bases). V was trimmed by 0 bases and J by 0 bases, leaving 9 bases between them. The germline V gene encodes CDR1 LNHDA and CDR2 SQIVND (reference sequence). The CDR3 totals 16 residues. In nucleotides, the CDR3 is TGTGCCAGTAGTATAGATACGACAGGTAGCAATCAGCCCCAGCATTTT. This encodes CASSIDTTGSNQPQHF.

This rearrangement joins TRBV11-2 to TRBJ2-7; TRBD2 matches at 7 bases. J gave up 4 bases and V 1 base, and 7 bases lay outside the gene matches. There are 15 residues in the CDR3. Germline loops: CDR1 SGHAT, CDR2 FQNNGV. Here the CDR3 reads CASSLVPSGDYEQYF. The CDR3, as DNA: TGTGCCAGCAGCTTAGTCCCTAGCGGCGATTACGAGCAGTACTTC.

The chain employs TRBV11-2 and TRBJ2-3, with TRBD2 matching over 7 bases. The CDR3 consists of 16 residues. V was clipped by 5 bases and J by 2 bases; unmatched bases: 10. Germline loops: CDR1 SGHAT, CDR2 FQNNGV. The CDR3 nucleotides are TGTGCCAGCAGCCTTTGGGACTACAAACTCACAGATACGCAGTATTTT. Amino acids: CASSLWDYKLTDTQYF.

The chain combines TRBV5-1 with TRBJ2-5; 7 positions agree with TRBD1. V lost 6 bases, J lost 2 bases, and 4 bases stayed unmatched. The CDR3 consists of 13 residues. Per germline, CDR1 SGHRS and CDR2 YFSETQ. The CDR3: CASKGTEQETQYF. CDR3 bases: TGCGCCAGCAAAGGGACAGAACAAGAGACCCAGTACTTC.

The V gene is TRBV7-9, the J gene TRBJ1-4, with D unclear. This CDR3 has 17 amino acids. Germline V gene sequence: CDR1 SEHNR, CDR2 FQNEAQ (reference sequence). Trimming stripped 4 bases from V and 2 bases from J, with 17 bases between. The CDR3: CASSSLRLGETNEKLFF. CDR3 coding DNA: TGTGCCAGCAGCTCACTCCGTCTTGGGGAGACTAATGAAAAACTGTTTTTT.

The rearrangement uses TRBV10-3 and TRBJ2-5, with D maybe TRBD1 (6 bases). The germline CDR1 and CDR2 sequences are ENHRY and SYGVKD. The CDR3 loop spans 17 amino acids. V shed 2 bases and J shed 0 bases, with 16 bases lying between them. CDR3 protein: CAISEPSPRDNQETQYF. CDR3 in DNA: TGTGCCATCAGTGAGCCGAGCCCCCGGGACAACCAAGAGACCCAGTACTTC.

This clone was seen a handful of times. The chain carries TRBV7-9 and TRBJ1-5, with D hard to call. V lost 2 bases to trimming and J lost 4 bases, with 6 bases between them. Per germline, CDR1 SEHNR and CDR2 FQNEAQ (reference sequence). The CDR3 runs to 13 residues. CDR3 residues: CASSLNINQPQHF. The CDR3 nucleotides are TGTGCCAGCAGCTTAAACATAAATCAGCCCCAGCATTTT. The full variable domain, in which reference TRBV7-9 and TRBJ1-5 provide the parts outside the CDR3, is DTGVSQNPRHKITKRGQNVTFRCDPISEHNRLYWYRQTLGQGPEFLTYFQNEAQLEKSRLLSDRFSAERPKGSFSTLEIQRTEQGDSAMYLCASSLNINQPQHFGDGTRLSIL.

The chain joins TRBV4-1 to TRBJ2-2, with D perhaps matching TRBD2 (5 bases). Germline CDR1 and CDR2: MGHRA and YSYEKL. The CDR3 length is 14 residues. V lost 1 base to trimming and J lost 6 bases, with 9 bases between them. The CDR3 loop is CASSQGERSGELFF. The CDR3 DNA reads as TGCGCCAGCAGCCAAGGGGAGCGTTCCGGGGAGCTGTTTTTT.

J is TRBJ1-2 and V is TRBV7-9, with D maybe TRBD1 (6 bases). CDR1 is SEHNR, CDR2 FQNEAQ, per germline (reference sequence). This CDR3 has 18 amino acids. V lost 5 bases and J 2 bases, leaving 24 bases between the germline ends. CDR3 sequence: CASSPTQGTPNHNYGYTF. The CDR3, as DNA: TGTGCCAGCAGCCCCACTCAGGGGACACCGAACCACAACTATGGCTACACCTTC.

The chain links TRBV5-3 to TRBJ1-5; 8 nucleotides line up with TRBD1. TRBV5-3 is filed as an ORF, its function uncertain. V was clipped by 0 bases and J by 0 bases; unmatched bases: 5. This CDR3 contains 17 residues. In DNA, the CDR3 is TGTGCCAGAAGCTTGGGACAGGGGTTGGATAGCAATCAGCCCCAGCATTTT. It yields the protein CARSLGQGLDSNQPQHF.

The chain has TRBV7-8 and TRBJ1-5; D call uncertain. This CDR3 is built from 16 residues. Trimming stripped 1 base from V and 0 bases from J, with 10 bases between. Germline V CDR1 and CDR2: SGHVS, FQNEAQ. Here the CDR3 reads CASSLDSQPSNQPQHF. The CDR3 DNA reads TGTGCCAGCAGCTTAGACTCACAACCTAGCAATCAGCCCCAGCATTTT.

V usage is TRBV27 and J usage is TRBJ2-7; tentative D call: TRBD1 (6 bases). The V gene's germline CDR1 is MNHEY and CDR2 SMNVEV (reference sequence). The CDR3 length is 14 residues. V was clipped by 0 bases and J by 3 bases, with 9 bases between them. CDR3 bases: TGTGCCAGCAGTTTATCAGGGGGTTTCTACGAGCAGTACTTC. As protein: CASSLSGGFYEQYF.

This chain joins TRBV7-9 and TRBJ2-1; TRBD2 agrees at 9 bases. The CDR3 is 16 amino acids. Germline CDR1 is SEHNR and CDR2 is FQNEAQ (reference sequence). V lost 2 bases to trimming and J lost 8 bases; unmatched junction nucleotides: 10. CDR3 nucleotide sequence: TGTGCCAGCAGCTTAAGGGGTAGCGGGGGTACGGATGAGCAGTTCTTC. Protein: CASSLRGSGGTDEQFF.

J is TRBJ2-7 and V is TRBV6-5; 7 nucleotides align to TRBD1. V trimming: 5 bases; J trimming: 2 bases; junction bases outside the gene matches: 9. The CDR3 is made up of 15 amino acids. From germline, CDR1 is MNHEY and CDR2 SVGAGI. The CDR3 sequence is CASSLGTVGTYEQYF. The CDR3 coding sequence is TGTGCCAGCAGTCTGGGGACAGTGGGAACCTACGAGCAGTACTTC.

CDR3 protein: CATAPLASGTEQYF. CDR3 in DNA: TGTGCCACTGCCCCCCTAGCGAGTGGGACCGAGCAGTACTTC. The gene calls are TRBV19 and TRBJ2-7; D perhaps matches TRBD2 (6 bases). V was trimmed by 10 bases and J by 6 bases, leaving 22 bases between them. CDR3 length: 14 residues. Germline V lookup: CDR1 LNHDA, CDR2 SQIVND (reference sequence).

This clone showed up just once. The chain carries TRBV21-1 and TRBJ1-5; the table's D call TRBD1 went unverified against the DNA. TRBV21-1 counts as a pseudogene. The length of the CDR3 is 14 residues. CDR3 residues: CASSTDKENQPQHF. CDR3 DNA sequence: TGTGCCAGCAGCACGGACAAGGAGAATCAGCCCCAGCATTTT.

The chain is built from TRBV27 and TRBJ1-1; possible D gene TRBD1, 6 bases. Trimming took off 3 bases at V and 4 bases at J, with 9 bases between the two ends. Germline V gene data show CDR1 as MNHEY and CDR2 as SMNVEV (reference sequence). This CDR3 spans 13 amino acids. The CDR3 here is CASSLGGPTEAFF. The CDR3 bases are TGTGCCAGCAGTTTGGGGGGGCCCACTGAAGCTTTCTTT.

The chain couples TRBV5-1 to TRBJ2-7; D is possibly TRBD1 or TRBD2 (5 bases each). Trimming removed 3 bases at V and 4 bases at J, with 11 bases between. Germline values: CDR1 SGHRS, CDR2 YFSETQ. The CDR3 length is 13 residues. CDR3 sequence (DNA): TGCGCCAGCAGCTCTGGGACCCGATACGAGCAGTACTTC. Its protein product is CASSSGTRYEQYF.

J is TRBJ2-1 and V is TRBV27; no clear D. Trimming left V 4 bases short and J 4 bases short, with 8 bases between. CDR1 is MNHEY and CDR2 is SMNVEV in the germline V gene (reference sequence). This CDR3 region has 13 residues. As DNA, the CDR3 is TGTGCCAGCAGTTCACTGGCTTACAATGAGCAGTTCTTC. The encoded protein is CASSSLAYNEQFF.

The CDR3 sequence: CASKTGLAGNEQFF. CDR3 nucleotide sequence: TGTGCCAGCAAGACGGGACTAGCGGGAAATGAGCAGTTCTTC. The V gene is TRBV14, the J gene TRBJ2-1; TRBD2 aligns across 13 bases. From germline, CDR1 is SGHDN and CDR2 FVKESK. CDR3 length: 14 amino acids. V lost 7 bases to trimming and J lost 7 bases; unmatched junction nucleotides: 4.